This T cell receptor beta chain was found in a study of blood T cell repertoires in COVID-19. This clone was detected once. Clones were sequenced by immunoSEQ multiplex PCR, and TCRdb holds only the in-frame ones, with some missing. This repertoire shows about 330,000 clones, roughly nine tenths found once; its top ten account for 18%. The length of the CDR3 is 15 residues. Trimming removed 6 bases at V and 0 bases at J, with 12 bases between. The germline CDR1 and CDR2 sequences are SNHLY and FYNNEI. This chain links TRBV2 with TRBJ1-5; tentatively, D is TRBD1 (5 bases). This TCR was sampled from a woman between 25 and 40 years old who had recovered from COVID-19. The specimen was PBMCs or T cells enriched from blood (not recorded which). The DNA for the CDR3 is TGTGCCAGCAGGCTGACAGACCATAGCAATCAGCCCCAGCATTTT. As protein: CASRLTDHSNQPQHF. The variable domain in full, completed from reference TRBV2 and TRBJ1-5, reads EPEVTQTPSHQVTQMGQEVILRCVPISNHLYFYWYRQILGQKVEFLVSFYNNEISEKSEIFDDQFSVERPDGSNFTLKIRSTKLEDSAMYFCASRLTDHSNQPQHFGDGTRLSIL.